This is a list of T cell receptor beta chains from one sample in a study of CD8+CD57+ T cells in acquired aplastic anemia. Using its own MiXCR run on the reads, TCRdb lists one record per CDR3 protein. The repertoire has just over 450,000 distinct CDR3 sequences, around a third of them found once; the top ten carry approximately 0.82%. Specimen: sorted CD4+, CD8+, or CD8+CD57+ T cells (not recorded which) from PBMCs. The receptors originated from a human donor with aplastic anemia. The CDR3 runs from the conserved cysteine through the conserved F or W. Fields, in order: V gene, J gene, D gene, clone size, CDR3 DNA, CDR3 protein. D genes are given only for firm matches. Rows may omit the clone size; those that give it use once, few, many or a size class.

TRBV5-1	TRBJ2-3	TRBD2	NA	TGCGCCAGCAGCCCGGGACTAGCGGGAGGGCCCGGGACGCAGTATTTT	CASSPGLAGGPGTQYF
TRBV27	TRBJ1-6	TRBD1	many	TGTGCCAGCAGTTTGGTGGGACAGGGAGGATCACCCCTCCACTTT	CASSLVGQGGSPLHF
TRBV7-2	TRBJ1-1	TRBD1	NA	TGTGCCAGCAGCCCGCTGGACAGGGTAGGCACTGAAGCTTTCTTT	CASSPLDRVGTEAFF
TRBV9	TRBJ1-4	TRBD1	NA	TGTGCCAGCAGCCCTGGACAGGGGGCGTATGAAAAACTGTTTTTT	CASSPGQGAYEKLFF
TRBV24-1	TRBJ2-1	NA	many	TGTGCCACCAGTGATTCCCAGGGAATGAAGAATGAGCAGTTCTTC	CATSDSQGMKNEQFF
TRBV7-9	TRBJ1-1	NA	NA	TGTGCCAGCAACCCAGTCTCGAACACTGAAGCTTTCTTT	CASNPVSNTEAFF
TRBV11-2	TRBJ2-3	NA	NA	TGTGCCAGCAGCTCGACCGAGCGCTACACAGATACGCAGTATTTT	CASSSTERYTDTQYF
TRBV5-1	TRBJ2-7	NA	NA	TGCGCCAGCGGCAGAGGGCAGGGCGCCTACGAGCAGTACTTC	CASGRGQGAYEQYF
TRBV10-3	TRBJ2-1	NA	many	TGTGCCATCAGACGGGTTACCAATGAGCAGTTCTTC	CAIRRVTNEQFF
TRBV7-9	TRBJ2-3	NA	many	TGTGCCAGCAGCTTAGTAATGGATACGCAGTATTTT	CASSLVMDTQYF
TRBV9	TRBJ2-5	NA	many	TGTGCCAGCAGCGCGACAGTTGAGGGGGAGACCCAGTACTTC	CASSATVEGETQYF
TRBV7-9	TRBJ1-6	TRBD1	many	TGTGCCAGCAGCCGGGATACGGACAGGGCATCACCCCTCCACTTT	CASSRDTDRASPLHF
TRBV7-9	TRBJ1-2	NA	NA	TGTGCCAGCAGCCGAGAGGCGGGGGCACGGGGCTACACCTTC	CASSREAGARGYTF
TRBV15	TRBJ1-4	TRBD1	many	TGTGCCACCAGCAGGGTTGACAGGGTGGAGGAAAAACTGTTTTTT	CATSRVDRVEEKLFF
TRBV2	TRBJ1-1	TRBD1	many	TGTGCCAGCAGGGGGGACAGGGCTTCGACTGAAGCTTTCTTT	CASRGDRASTEAFF
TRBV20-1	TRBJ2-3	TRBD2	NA	TGCAGTGCTAGAGCGGGGGGGCCAGATACGCAGTATTTT	CSARAGGPDTQYF
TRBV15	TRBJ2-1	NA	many	TGTGCCACCGCCGAGCGGAGCTCCTACAATGAGCAGTTCTTC	CATAERSSYNEQFF
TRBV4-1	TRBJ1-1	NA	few	TGCGCCAGCAGCCAATCGGCCGAACTCTCCGAAGCTTTCTTT	CASSQSAELSEAFF
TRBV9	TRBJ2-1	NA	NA	TGTGCCAGCAGCGTAGTCGCGACTAACTACAATGAGCAGTTCTTC	CASSVVATNYNEQFF
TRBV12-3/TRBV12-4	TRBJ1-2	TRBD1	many	TGTGCCAGCAGTTCACAGGGGACCTATGGCTACACCTTC	CASSSQGTYGYTF
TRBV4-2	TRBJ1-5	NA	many	TGTGCCAGCAGCCAAGATTATGGGGGAGGTCAGCCCCAGCATTTT	CASSQDYGGGQPQHF
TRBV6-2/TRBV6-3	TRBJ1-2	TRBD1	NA	TGTGCCAGCAGTCGGGACAGTATTGGAAACTACACCTTC	CASSRDSIGNYTF
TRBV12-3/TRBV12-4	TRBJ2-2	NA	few	TGTGCCAGTTCCGGGTTTACAACTCATCGGGACACCGGGGAGCTGTTTTTT	CASSGFTTHRDTGELFF
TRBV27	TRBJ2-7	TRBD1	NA	TGTGCCAGCAGTCTACCTAGGACAGGGGGGGACTACGAGCAGTACTTC	CASSLPRTGGDYEQYF
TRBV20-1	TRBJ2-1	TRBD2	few	TGCAGTGCTAGCAGTCTAGCGGGTTCCACAGATGAGCAGTTCTTC	CSASSLAGSTDEQFF
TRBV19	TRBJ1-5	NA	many	TGTGCCAGTAGTATGGGACATGGGGGCAATCAGCCCCAGCATTTT	CASSMGHGGNQPQHF
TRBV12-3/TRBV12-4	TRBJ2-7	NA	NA	TGTGCCAGCAGTTTAGAGTTCGTAGGCGAGCAGTACTTC	CASSLEFVGEQYF
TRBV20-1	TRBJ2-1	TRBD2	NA	TGCAGTGCTAGGGAGATAGCGGGGGGACTCTACAATGAGCAGTTCTTC	CSAREIAGGLYNEQFF
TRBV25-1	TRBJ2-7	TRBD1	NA	TGTGCCTGCAGTGCTACTCGACAGGGTGGCTACGAGCAGTACTTC	CACSATRQGGYEQYF
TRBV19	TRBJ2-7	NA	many	TGTGCCAGTAGCCACCGGGACCCCGTGGGCTACGAGCAGTACTTC	CASSHRDPVGYEQYF
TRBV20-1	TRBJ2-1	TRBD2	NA	TGCAGTGCTAGAGGTAGCGGGAGCTCCTACAATGAGCAGTTCTTC	CSARGSGSSYNEQFF
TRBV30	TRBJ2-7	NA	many	TGTGCCTGGAATAGCGCGAGTCGCCACGAGCAGTACTTC	CAWNSASRHEQYF
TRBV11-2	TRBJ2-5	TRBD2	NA	TGTGCCAGCAGCTCTCAACTAGCGGGGGCCCTGGGGGGTGGGAGGACCCAGTACTTC	CASSSQLAGALGGGRTQYF
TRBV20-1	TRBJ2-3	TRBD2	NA	TGCAGTGCCGTAACAGGTAGCGGGACGGTGGCAGATACGCAGTATTTT	CSAVTGSGTVADTQYF
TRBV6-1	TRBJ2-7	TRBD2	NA	TGTGCCAGCAGGACTAGCGGGGGCCAGTACTTC	CASRTSGGQYF
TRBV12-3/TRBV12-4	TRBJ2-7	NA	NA	TGTGCCAGCAGTTATGGGACCTACTACGAGCAGTACTTC	CASSYGTYYEQYF
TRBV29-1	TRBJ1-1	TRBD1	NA	TGCAGCGTTGAGGGGACAGGGGTACCCTGGGACACTGAAGCTTTCTTT	CSVEGTGVPWDTEAFF
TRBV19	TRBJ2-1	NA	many	TGTGCCAGTAGTGTTGGGCCCTGGGGTGAGCAGTTCTTC	CASSVGPWGEQFF
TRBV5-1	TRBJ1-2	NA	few	TGCGCCAGCAGCTTGGGAAACAGGCCCCCCTATGGCTACACCTTC	CASSLGNRPPYGYTF
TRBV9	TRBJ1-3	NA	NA	TGTGCCAGCAGCGCGAGGCTGGGAAACACCATATATTTT	CASSARLGNTIYF
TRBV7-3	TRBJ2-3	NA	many	TGTGCCAGCAGCTTAAACAGCGGTGGCGGACCCTCCGTCGCGGATACGCAGTATTTT	CASSLNSGGGPSVADTQYF
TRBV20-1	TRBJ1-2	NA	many	TGCAGTGCTAGGGGACAATCTAACTATGGCTACACCTTC	CSARGQSNYGYTF
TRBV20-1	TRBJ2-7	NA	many	TGCAGTGCCACCGGGGAGACCTACGAGCAGTACTTC	CSATGETYEQYF
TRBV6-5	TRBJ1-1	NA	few	TGTGCCAGCAGTTATAGCCAGCTGAACACTGAAGCTTTCTTT	CASSYSQLNTEAFF
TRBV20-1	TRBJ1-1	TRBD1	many	TGCAGTGTCAGGGGGCAGGTTCACACTGAAGCTTTCTTT	CSVRGQVHTEAFF
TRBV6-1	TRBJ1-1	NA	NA	TGTGCCAGCAGGATAGGCGAAATCACTGAAGCTTTCTTT	CASRIGEITEAFF
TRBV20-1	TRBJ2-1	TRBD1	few	TGCAGTGCTAGTGCCTTGGGGACAGGATTACATAATGAGCAGTTCTTC	CSASALGTGLHNEQFF
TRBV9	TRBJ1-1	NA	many	TGTGCCAGCAGCGTAGTGCCAGGGCTGAACACTGAAGCTTTCTTT	CASSVVPGLNTEAFF
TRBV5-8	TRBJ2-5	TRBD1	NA	TGTGCCAGCAGCAGGGACAGGGGGCGTCTATCAGAGACCCAGTACTTC	CASSRDRGRLSETQYF
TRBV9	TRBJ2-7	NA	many	TGTGCCAGCAGCGCAGCCTCAGGGCGGGGCGAGCAGTACTTC	CASSAASGRGEQYF
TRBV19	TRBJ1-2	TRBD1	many	TGTGCCAGTATGGGGACAGGTGTGTACTATGGCTACACCTTC	CASMGTGVYYGYTF
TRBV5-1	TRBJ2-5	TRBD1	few	TGCGCCAGCAGCCTGGACAGGGTAGAGACCCAGTACTTC	CASSLDRVETQYF
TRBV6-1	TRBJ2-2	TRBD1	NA	TGTGCCAGCACTATGCGGGACAGGGTTACCGGGGAGCTGTTTTTT	CASTMRDRVTGELFF
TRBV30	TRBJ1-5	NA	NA	TGTGCCTGGAGTTTCGAGAGTGGCAATCAGCCCCAGCATTTT	CAWSFESGNQPQHF
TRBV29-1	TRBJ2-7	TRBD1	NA	TGCAGCGTTGTTATAGGACAGGGTGCCTACGAGCAGTACTTC	CSVVIGQGAYEQYF
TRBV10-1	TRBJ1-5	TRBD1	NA	TGCGCCAGCAGCCATGGGGGGACAGGGCAGCCCCAGCATTTT	CASSHGGTGQPQHF
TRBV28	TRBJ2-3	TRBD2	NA	TGTGCCAGCAGTCCAGCGGGAGAAACAGATACGCAGTATTTT	CASSPAGETDTQYF
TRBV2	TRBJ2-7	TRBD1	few	TGTGCCAGCAGTTTAATGGGACAGGGCTACGAGCAGTACTTC	CASSLMGQGYEQYF
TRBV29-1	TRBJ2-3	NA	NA	TGCAGCTCCCTAGTACCCAGGGGGGCAGATACGCAGTATTTT	CSSLVPRGADTQYF